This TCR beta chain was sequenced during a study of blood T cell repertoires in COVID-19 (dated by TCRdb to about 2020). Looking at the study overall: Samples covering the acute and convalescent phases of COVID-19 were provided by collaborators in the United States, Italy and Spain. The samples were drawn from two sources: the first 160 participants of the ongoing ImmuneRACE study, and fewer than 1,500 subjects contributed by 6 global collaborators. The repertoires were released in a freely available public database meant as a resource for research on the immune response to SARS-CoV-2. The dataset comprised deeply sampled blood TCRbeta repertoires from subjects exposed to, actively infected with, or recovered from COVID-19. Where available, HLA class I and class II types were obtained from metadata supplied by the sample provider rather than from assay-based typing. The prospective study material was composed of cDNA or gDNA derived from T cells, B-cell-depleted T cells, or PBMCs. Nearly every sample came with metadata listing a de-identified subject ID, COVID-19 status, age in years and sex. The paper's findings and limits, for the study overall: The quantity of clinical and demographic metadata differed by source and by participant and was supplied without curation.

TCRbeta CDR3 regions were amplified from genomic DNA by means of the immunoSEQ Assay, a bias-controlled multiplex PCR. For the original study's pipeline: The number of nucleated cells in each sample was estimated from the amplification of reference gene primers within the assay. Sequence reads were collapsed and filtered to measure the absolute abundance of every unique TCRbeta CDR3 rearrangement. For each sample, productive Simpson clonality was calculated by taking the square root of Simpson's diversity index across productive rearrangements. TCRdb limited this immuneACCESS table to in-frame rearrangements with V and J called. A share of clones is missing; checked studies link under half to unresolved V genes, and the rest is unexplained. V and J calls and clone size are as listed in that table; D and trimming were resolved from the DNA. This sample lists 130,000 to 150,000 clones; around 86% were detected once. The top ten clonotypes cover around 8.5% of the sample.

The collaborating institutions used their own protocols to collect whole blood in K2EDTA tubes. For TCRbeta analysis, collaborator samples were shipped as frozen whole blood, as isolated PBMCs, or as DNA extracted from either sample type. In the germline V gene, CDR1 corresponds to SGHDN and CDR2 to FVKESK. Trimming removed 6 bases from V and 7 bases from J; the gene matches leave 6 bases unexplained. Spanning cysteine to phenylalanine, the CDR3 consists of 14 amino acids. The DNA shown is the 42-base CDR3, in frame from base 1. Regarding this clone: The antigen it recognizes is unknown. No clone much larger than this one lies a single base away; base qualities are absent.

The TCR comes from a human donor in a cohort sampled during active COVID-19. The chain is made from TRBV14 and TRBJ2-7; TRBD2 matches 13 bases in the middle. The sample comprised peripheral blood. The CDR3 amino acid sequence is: CASRPTSGRGEQYF. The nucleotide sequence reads TGTGCCAGCAGGCCTACTAGCGGGAGGGGTGAGCAGTACTTC.